The sequence of this T cell receptor beta chain was determined in a study of T cells in Graves' hyperthyroidism and ophthalmopathy. The CDR3 has 14 amino acids. Germline CDR1 and CDR2: ENHRY and SYGVKD. The V gene lost 3 bases and the J gene lost 6 bases, with 13 bases spanning the gap. Together with thyroid ultrasound, orbital computed tomography, serum thyroxine and TRAb, clinical symptoms were used for diagnoses. The study collected blood at first hyperthyroidism diagnosis, before any ophthalmopathy symptoms arose. Each 10 ml fresh peripheral blood draw supplied the PBMCs. This clonotype came up many times. From RNA transcripts, TCR beta CDR3 regions were amplified. Using the HTBI primer set, a first-round RT-PCR was run on the TCR CDR3. One entry per CDR3 protein results from TCRdb running MiXCR on the multiplex PCR reads. The sample has around 300,000 distinct CDR3 sequences, more than 10% seen once.

This sequence was found in a young woman with Graves' hyperthyroidism that later progressed to Graves' ophthalmopathy. Material: blood. The rearrangement uses TRBV10-3 and TRBJ2-3; D is unclear. In DNA form, the CDR3 reads TGTGCCATCAGTGAAGAAAATATAGGGGATACGCAGTATTTT. Translated: CAISEENIGDTQYF.